The following is a TCR beta chain sequence with its context. No antigen is known for it. Base qualities are not at hand, and no much larger clone is one base apart. Other nucleotide sequences in the sample specify the same CDR3. At the junction V is shortened by 7 bases and J by 5 bases, with 8 bases in between. The germline V gene (reference sequence) specifies MNHEY as CDR1 and SMNVEV as CDR2. Taken from cysteine to phenylalanine, the CDR3 has 11 residues. Only the CDR3 DNA stays, 33 bases, in frame from base 1. Using the deep immunoSEQ assay, multiplex PCR amplified TCR CDR3 regions from genomic DNA. For each cell subset, the extracted genomic DNA was distributed evenly across all wells of several immunoSEQ 96-well plates, and each plate served as one replicate. For sorted subsets, approximately 210 ng genomic DNA, equal to approximately 30,000 T cell genomes, was loaded into each replicate PCR. Purified libraries were measured with a Qubit 3.0 fluorometer, size-checked on a Bioanalyzer 2100, and measured again with the KAPA Library Quantification kit. Each immunoSEQ 96-well plate was sequenced on its own single-read 150-cycle Illumina NextSeq 550 flow cell. As for how the authors treated the data: The immunoSEQ output contained only junctional sequences without quality scores, so filtering could not match that applied to full-length reads. Sequences were annotated with PyIR, a Python wrapper for IgBLAST v1.9, and V/J genes and CDR3 were assigned using IMGT germline references. Reads were filtered out if the reads had weak V/J assignments (E-value above 1e-6), no CDR3, stop codons, out-of-frame junctions, or ambiguous translated residues. V3J clonotypes were defined as sequences sharing the same inferred V gene, J gene, and CDR3 amino acid sequence. The percentage overlap between two repertoires was calculated by dividing the number of shared unique clonotypes by the size of the smaller repertoire. RTK rarefaction, the Chao1 estimator, and Recon v2.1 estimates of unobserved clonotypes were used to assess repertoire richness. OLGA was used to compute generation probabilities for all TCRbeta clonotypes that the gDNA method yielded from a handful of donors. Drawn from immuneACCESS, this table holds only the in-frame rearrangements with V and J called that TCRdb kept. Clones are partly lost; checked studies trace under half to an unresolved V gene and leave the rest unexplained. For V, J and clone size, that table is used; D and trimming come from the DNA. This sample lists 950,000 to 1,100,000 clones; more than 65% were detected once. The top ten clones comprise over 1.3% of the sample.

Donors were healthy HIV-negative adults with no recently reported acute infections or vaccinations. Every donor was a Caucasian adult residing in Nashville, Tennessee, USA. CD4+ T cells were enriched by magnetic negative selection; naive cells were then positively selected on CD45RA, and the negative fraction formed the memory subset. Blood was obtained by leukapheresis, after which PBMCs were separated by Ficoll-Histopaque density gradient centrifugation and cryopreserved in liquid nitrogen vapor phase. Analytical flow cytometry was used to check the purity and quantity of every magnetically sorted T cell population. From each sorted fraction, genomic DNA was isolated and quantified by UV absorbance on a Nanodrop 2000c. This entry comes from a study of shared clonotypes between healthy human individuals (TCRdb year 2020). Regarding the study in general: A couple of women and a few men aged 18 to 49 years were included in the cohort. To estimate repertoire size and how much clonotype sharing occurs between individuals, the study deeply sequenced the blood TCR repertoires of a handful of healthy adults. For each donor, CD4 naive and CD4 memory were each run on three plates, CD8 naive on two plates, and CD8 memory on one plate. To increase sequencing depth and limit assay-specific biases, TCR repertoire library preparation and sequencing were carried out by different laboratories using diverse techniques. Each donor's leukapheresis produced roughly between roughly 0.85 and 10 billion PBMCs.

The research as a whole found: Incomplete sequencing was indicated by rarefaction of sorted-subset datasets, despite the large sequencing depth. Higher generation probabilities were observed for clonotypes shared by all four sorted-subset donors than for non-shared clonotypes. Approximately 5% of naive CD4, 3.5% of naive CD8, around 2.3% of memory CD4, and over 0.35% of memory CD8 clonotypes were shared across several donors. Sampling was restricted to blood, and TCR repertoires in tissues likely differ from the TCR repertoires found in blood. Because the study included only a small number of donors, the genetic and exposure-history diversity represented was limited. Pairwise subsampling led to the expectation that sequencing depth would affect the degree of clonotype sharing among donors. Naive subsets generally had larger estimated clonotype richness than memory subsets.

The rearrangement combines TRBV27 with TRBJ2-5, and perhaps TRBD2 as D gene, on 6 matching bases. The sequence was collected from a man aged 18 to 30 in good health. Sequenced material: memory CD4+ T cells sorted from blood. What this sample's cell subset or site label stands for: CD45RA-negative fraction. The CDR3 protein sequence reads: CASTRGETQYF. The nucleotides read TGTGCCAGCACCCGGGGGGAGACCCAGTACTTC.